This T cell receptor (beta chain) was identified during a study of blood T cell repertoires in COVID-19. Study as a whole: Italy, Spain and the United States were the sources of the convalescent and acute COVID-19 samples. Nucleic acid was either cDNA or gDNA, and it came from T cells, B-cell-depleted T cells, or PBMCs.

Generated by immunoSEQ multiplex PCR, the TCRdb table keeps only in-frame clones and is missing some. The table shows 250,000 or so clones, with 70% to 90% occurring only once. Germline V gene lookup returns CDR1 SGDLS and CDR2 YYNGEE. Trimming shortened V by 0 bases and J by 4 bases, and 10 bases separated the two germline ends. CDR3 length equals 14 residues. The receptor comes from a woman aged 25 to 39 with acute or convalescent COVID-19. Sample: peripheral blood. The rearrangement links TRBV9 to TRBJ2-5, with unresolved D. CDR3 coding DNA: TGTGCCAGCAGCGTAGAAGCAGCGCGAGAGACCCAGTACTTC. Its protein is CASSVEAARETQYF.